A selection of T cell receptor beta chains follows, all from one sample in a study of T cells of healthy individuals. TCRdb reprocessed the 5' RACE reads with MiXCR, giving one entry per CDR3 protein. This sample carries tens of thousands of distinct CDR3 sequences, about 16% of them seen once, and the ten largest clones take about 4.7%. The receptors shown here come from a human donor in good health. CDR3s include the opening cysteine and the closing phenylalanine or tryptophan. D genes are given only for firm matches. Only some rows state a clone size, as once, few, many or a class for expanded clones.

length: 20; J: TRBJ1-6; V: TRBV3-1; D: -; size: many; DNA: TGTGCCAGCAGCCAAGATCCCCACCGGGGGGCGTTAAGAAAAGGATCACCCCTCCACTTT; CDR3: CASSQDPHRGALRKGSPLHF
length: 13; J: TRBJ2-5; V: TRBV28; D: -; size: -; DNA: TGTGCCAGCAGTAGCGACATTAAAGAGACCCAGTACTTC; CDR3: CASSSDIKETQYF
length: 15; J: TRBJ2-7; V: TRBV3-2; D: -; size: few; DNA: TGTGCCAGCAGCCACCGACAGGGTGTTATCTACGAGCAGTACTTC; CDR3: CASSHRQGVIYEQYF
length: 12; J: TRBJ1-2; V: TRBV27; D: -; size: -; DNA: TGTGCCACCCTAGGGGCGCCCTATGGCTACACCTTC; CDR3: CATLGAPYGYTF
length: 12; J: TRBJ1-1; V: TRBV10-3; D: -; size: many; DNA: TGTGCCATCAGTGAGTCAGGCAAAGAAGCTTTCTTT; CDR3: CAISESGKEAFF
length: 15; J: TRBJ1-4; V: TRBV10-3; D: -; size: many; DNA: TGTGCCATCAGTCAAGGACAGACAACTAATGAAAAACTGTTTTTT; CDR3: CAISQGQTTNEKLFF
length: 15; J: TRBJ2-7; V: TRBV12-3/TRBV12-4; D: -; size: -; DNA: TGTGCCAGCTGCCCTGCGCGGGGCCGCCCTGGGGAGCAGTACTTC; CDR3: CASCPARGRPGEQYF
length: 15; J: TRBJ2-7; V: TRBV20-1; D: -; size: many; DNA: TGCAGTGCTAGCTCTCTTAGCGGATCCTCCTACGAGCAGTACTTC; CDR3: CSASSLSGSSYEQYF
length: 15; J: TRBJ2-7; V: TRBV28; D: -; size: -; DNA: TGTGCCAGCAGCCCTACGGGACAAGTCACCTACGAGCAGTACTTC; CDR3: CASSPTGQVTYEQYF
length: 15; J: TRBJ2-6; V: TRBV15; D: -; size: many; DNA: TGTGCCACCAGCAGAGAAGGAAGTGGGGCCAACGTCCTGACTTTC; CDR3: CATSREGSGANVLTF